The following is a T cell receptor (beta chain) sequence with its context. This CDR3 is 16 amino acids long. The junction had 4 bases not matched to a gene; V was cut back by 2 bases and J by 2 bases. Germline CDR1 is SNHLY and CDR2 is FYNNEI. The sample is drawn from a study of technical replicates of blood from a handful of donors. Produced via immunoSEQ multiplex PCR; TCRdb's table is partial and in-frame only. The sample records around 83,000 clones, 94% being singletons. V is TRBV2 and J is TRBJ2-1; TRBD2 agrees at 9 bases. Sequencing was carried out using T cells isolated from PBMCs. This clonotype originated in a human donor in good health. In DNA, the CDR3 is TGTGCCAGCAGTGAATTAGCGGGAGTGACCTACAATGAGCAGTTCTTC. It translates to CASSELAGVTYNEQFF.